The sequence of this TCR beta chain was determined in a study of technical replicates of blood from a few donors. The CDR3 sequence is 17 residues long. Trimming took off 3 bases at V and 7 bases at J, with 19 bases between the two ends. The germline V gene encodes CDR1 MNHNS and CDR2 SASEGT. Repertoires were generated with immunoSEQ multiplex PCR, while TCRdb's copy carries only in-frame clones and drops some. The sample yields 75,000 to 100,000 clones, 85% to 95% seen once. Sequenced sample: T cells isolated from PBMCs. V usage is TRBV6-1 and J usage is TRBJ1-6; D gene uncertain. This TCR was sampled from a human donor in good health. Written as DNA, the CDR3 is TGTGCCAGCAGTGAGTTTAGCATCGGTGGCGGGAATTCACCCCTCCACTTT. Residues: CASSEFSIGGGNSPLHF.